The 7 T cell receptor beta chains presented below share a single source sample, sequenced in a study of blood T cell repertoires in COVID-19. TCRdb keeps only in-frame clones here, not all; method: immunoSEQ multiplex PCR. The sample shows 85,000 to 100,000 clones, approximately 88% of them seen only once. The sample taken for sequencing was peripheral blood. These receptor sequences come from a woman between 55 and 75 years old with acute or convalescent COVID-19.

The chain joins TRBV7-9 to TRBJ1-2; no definite D call. The CDR3 covers 13 residues. Germline V gene lookup returns CDR1 SEHNR and CDR2 FQNEAQ (reference sequence). The ends were cut back, 2 bases at V and 8 bases at J, with 12 bases in the middle. The CDR3 region is CASSLSTLGGYTF. For the CDR3, the DNA is TGTGCCAGCAGCTTAAGCACGCTCGGGGGCTACACCTTC. Complete variable domain (other parts from reference TRBV7-9 and TRBJ1-2): DTGVSQNPRHKITKRGQNVTFRCDPISEHNRLYWYRQTLGQGPEFLTYFQNEAQLEKSRLLSDRFSAERPKGSFSTLEIQRTEQGDSAMYLCASSLSTLGGYTFGSGTRLTVV.

The chain combines TRBV28 with TRBJ2-3; no definite D call. CDR3 length: 15 residues. Between the trimmed V and J ends, which lost 7 bases and 0 bases, there was a span of 14 bases. The V gene's germline CDR1 is MDHEN and CDR2 SYDVKM. The CDR3 loop reads CASNFLVRSTDTQYF. The CDR3 DNA follows: TGTGCCAGCAACTTCCTAGTTCGGAGCACAGATACGCAGTATTTT.

The chain carries TRBV5-1 and TRBJ2-7, with 7 bases lining up with TRBD1. This CDR3 has 14 residues. Unmatched junction bases numbered 9, after V lost 3 bases and J lost 6 bases. The germline gives CDR1 SGHRS, CDR2 YFSETQ. The DNA for the CDR3 is TGCGCCAGCAGCTCCTCCGGGACAGTTCTCGAGCAGTACTTC. Protein sequence: CASSSSGTVLEQYF.

The J gene is TRBJ1-1, the V gene TRBV19; D is possibly TRBD1 (5 bases). Germline V gene data show CDR1 as LNHDA and CDR2 as SQIVND (reference sequence). The CDR3 totals 14 residues. Trimming shortened V by 3 bases and J by 4 bases, and 12 bases separated the two germline ends. CDR3 nucleotide sequence: TGTGCCAGTAGTATGTGGGGACTTGGCACTGAAGCTTTCTTT. This gives the protein CASSMWGLGTEAFF.

The chain employs TRBV11-2 and TRBJ1-3, with TRBD1 matching 9 bases. Unmatched junction bases numbered 3, after V lost 5 bases and J lost 4 bases. This CDR3 comprises 14 residues. Germline CDR1 SGHAT, CDR2 FQNNGV. CDR3 residues: CASSVTGGGNTIYF. The CDR3 region has the DNA TGTGCCAGCAGCGTAACAGGGGGCGGAAACACCATATATTTT. The full variable domain, in which reference TRBV11-2 and TRBJ1-3 provide the parts outside the CDR3, is EAGVAQSPRYKIIEKRQSVAFWCNPISGHATLYWYQQILGQGPKLLIQFQNNGVVDDSQLPKDRFSAERLKGVDSTLKIQPAKLEDSAVYLCASSVTGGGNTIYFGEGSWLTVV.

This sequence joins TRBV7-6 and TRBJ2-5, with TRBD1 matching 9 bases. Germline loops: CDR1 SGHVS, CDR2 FNYEAQ. After removal of 3 bases from V and 4 bases from J, the junction contained 0 bases not matched to a gene. The CDR3 has 13 residues. The CDR3 region is CASSLTGGETQYF. CDR3 nucleotide sequence: TGTGCCAGCAGCTTGACAGGGGGAGAGACCCAGTACTTC.

The chain recombines TRBV19 with TRBJ1-3, with D tentatively TRBD1 (6 bases). This CDR3 comprises 12 residues. The V and J ends lost 11 bases and 8 bases respectively, with 16 bases between them. Germline CDR1 is LNHDA and CDR2 is SQIVND (reference sequence). The DNA for the CDR3 is TGTGCCGGAAAAGGGGGGGATTACACCATATATTTT. It specifies CAGKGGDYTIYF. Based on the CDR3 plus reference TRBV19 and TRBJ1-3, the full variable domain is DGGITQSPKYLFRKEGQNVTLSCEQNLNHDAMYWYRQDPGQGLRLIYYSQIVNDFQKGDIAEGYSVSREKKESFPLTVTSAQKNPTAFYLCAGKGGDYTIYFGEGSWLTVV.